The sequence of this T cell receptor beta chain was determined in a study of shared clonotypes between healthy human individuals. Overall study results and limits: Among non-shared clonotypes, generation probabilities were lower than among those shared by all four donors.

The assay used deep level. Per sorted-subset replicate PCR, input was 200 to 250 ng DNA, representing some 30,000 T cell genomes. As handled by the study authors: Filtering of immunoSEQ junctional sequences could not match full-length read filtering. The protocol was immunoSEQ multiplex PCR, while the TCRdb copy is restricted to in-frame clones and leaves out a portion. That table gives V, J and clone size, and the DNA gave D and trimming. Of hundreds of thousands of clones listed, less than 96% are singletons. The CDR3 has 11 residues. The V end was cut by 2 bases, the J end by 7 bases, with 6 bases between. CDR1 is GTSNPN and CDR2 is SVGIG in the germline V gene (reference sequence). Concerning this clone: Its antigen remains unidentified.

J is TRBJ1-3 and V is TRBV30, with D hard to call. The sequenced material came from naive CD4+ T cells sorted from blood. Subset of the sample: CD45RA+ positively selected. The TCR was taken from a woman aged 30 to 39 in good health. The CDR3 protein is CAWSRLNTIYF. Here the CDR3 DNA reads TGTGCCTGGAGTCGGCTCAACACCATATATTTT.